Presented here are 24 T cell receptor beta chains from one specimen sequenced in a study of T cell clones after liver transplantation. The method was immunoSEQ multiplex PCR; TCRdb's version includes in-frame clones alone and lacks a portion of them. The repertoire holds 4,500 to 6,000 clones, just over 30% seen once, with less than 20% in the top ten. No antigen has been assigned to these receptors. TCRbeta sequences of proliferating CFSE-low MLR cells were labeled alloreactive. The sequencing sample was made of CD4+ T cells from cultured PBMCs. These receptors originate from a human patient who received a liver transplant. Some T cells may be transferred from the graft donor.

V is TRBV7-2 and J is TRBJ2-1, with unresolved D. The V end was cut by 3 bases, the J end by 4 bases, with 13 bases between. This CDR3 contains 15 residues. CDR1 and CDR2 from the germline V gene are SGHTA and FQGNSA. CDR3 amino acids: CASSLVMVGYNEQFF. In nucleotides, the CDR3 is TGTGCCAGCAGCTTGGTGATGGTGGGGTACAATGAGCAGTTCTTC.

This clone was seen only a few times. The CDR3 DNA reads as TGTGCCAGCAGCCCGACTAGCGGGAGCCATAACAATGAGCAGTTCTTC. This translates into CASSPTSGSHNNEQFF. The genes are TRBV11-3 and TRBJ2-1; TRBD2 aligns across 12 bases. The V and J ends lost 5 bases and 5 bases, in that order; junction bases with no gene match: 7. The CDR3 runs to 16 residues. Germline V gene sequence: CDR1 SGHNT, CDR2 YENEEA.

This clone has just a few counts. This sequence joins TRBV11-3 and TRBJ2-1, with D perhaps TRBD2 (6 bases). Trimming took 6 bases from V and 9 from J, leaving 15 bases between them. Germline-derived CDR1 and CDR2 are SGHNT and YENEEA. The CDR3 spans 13 residues. The CDR3 DNA sequence: TGTGCCAGCAGTATAAATGTGGGGGGTGAGCAGTTCTTC. It encodes CASSINVGGEQFF. Looking up the rest from reference TRBV11-3 and TRBJ2-1 gives the full variable domain: EAGVVQSPRYKIIEKKQPVAFWCNPISGHNTLYWYLQNLGQGPELLIRYENEEAVDDSQLPKDRFSAERLKGVDSTLKIQPAELGDSAVYLCASSINVGGEQFFGPGTRLTVL.

This CDR3 reads CASTKDGVGYGYTF. Here the CDR3 DNA reads TGTGCCAGCACCAAAGATGGGGTCGGCTATGGCTACACCTTC. The chain joins TRBV6-5 to TRBJ1-2; D call uncertain. CDR1 is MNHEY and CDR2 is SVGAGI in the germline V gene. V was cut by 7 bases and J by 4 bases, with 16 bases left in between. CDR3 length equals 14 residues.

This clone showed up just once. J is TRBJ2-3 and V is TRBV19, with D unclear. The germline gives CDR1 LNHDA, CDR2 SQIVND (reference sequence). The CDR3 consists of 15 residues. Trimming stripped 6 bases from V and 0 bases from J, with 13 bases between. The CDR3, as DNA: TGTGCCAGTAGAGGTAGAGAGACTAGCACAGATACGCAGTATTTT. Residues: CASRGRETSTDTQYF.

This clone was seen only a few times. V and J are TRBV13 and TRBJ1-2; D might be TRBD1 (5 bases). The germline CDR1 and CDR2 sequences are PRHDT and FYEKMQ (reference sequence). V was shortened by 2 bases and J by 4 bases, with 14 bases between the two germline ends. CDR3 length: 15 amino acids. CDR3 in DNA: TGTGCCAGCAGCTTAAAAGGGACCGAGCCCTATGGCTACACCTTC. It translates to CASSLKGTEPYGYTF.

This clone occurred a few times. The CDR3 DNA follows: TGCGCCAGCAGCTTAACGGTGGGGATCGAAACTGAAGCTTTCTTT. This sequence encodes CASSLTVGIETEAFF. This chain uses TRBV5-1 with TRBJ1-1; D is undetermined. With 2 bases removed from V and 5 bases from J, the gap between germline ends came to 16 bases. From germline, CDR1 is SGHRS and CDR2 YFSETQ. CDR3 length: 15 amino acids.

This clone is deemed medium-sized. The chain has TRBV10-2 and TRBJ2-2; weak D call: TRBD1 (6 bases). Per the germline V gene, CDR1 is WSHSY and CDR2 is SAAADI. The CDR3 has 14 residues. V was shortened by 7 bases and J by 6 bases, with 15 bases between the two germline ends. CDR3 in amino acids: CASKIQGLAGELFF. CDR3 sequence (DNA): TGCGCCAGCAAAATTCAGGGGCTTGCCGGGGAGCTGTTTTTT.

This clone came up a few times. This chain uses TRBV5-5 with TRBJ1-2; D is possibly TRBD1 (5 bases). Germline assignment: CDR1 SGHKS and CDR2 YYEKEE (reference sequence). This CDR3 region has 12 residues. Trimming removed 4 bases at V and 3 bases at J, with 7 bases between. CDR3 loop: CASSPGHYGYTF. CDR3 coding DNA: TGTGCCAGCAGCCCGGGACACTATGGCTACACCTTC.

The CDR3 protein is CASSQEEGQYNEQFF. The CDR3 DNA sequence: TGTGCCAGCAGCCAAGAGGAGGGACAGTACAATGAGCAGTTCTTC. This chain links TRBV14 with TRBJ2-1, with D tentatively TRBD1 (7 bases). Per the germline V gene, CDR1 is SGHDN and CDR2 is FVKESK. Trimming removed 0 bases from V and 4 bases from J, with 10 bases in between. There are 15 residues in the CDR3.

The chain has TRBV5-1 and TRBJ2-4; 11 nucleotides align to TRBD1. The CDR3 contains 19 residues. V lost 0 bases and J lost 3; bases outside the gene matches: 11. Germline V gene data show CDR1 as SGHRS and CDR2 as YFSETQ. The CDR3: CASSLASYGQGASKNIQYF. CDR3 nucleotides: TGCGCCAGCAGCTTGGCCTCTTATGGACAGGGGGCCAGCAAAAACATTCAGTACTTC.

This clone occurred a few times. The V call is TRBV2, the J call TRBJ1-1; D unclear. The CDR3 contains 12 residues. V lost 0 bases to trimming and J lost 7 bases, with 6 bases between them. The germline V gene encodes CDR1 SNHLY and CDR2 FYNNEI. The chain's CDR3 is CASSEARREAFF. CDR3 nucleotides: TGTGCCAGCAGTGAAGCGCGGCGTGAAGCTTTCTTT.

This rearrangement joins TRBV5-1 to TRBJ2-1; possibly TRBD2 for D (5 bases). Germline lookup yields CDR1 SGHRS and CDR2 YFSETQ. V was pared by 4 bases and J by 6 bases, with 17 bases between. CDR3 length: 15 residues. The CDR3 protein is CASSLDGRTPNEQFF. In nucleotides, the CDR3 is TGCGCCAGCAGCCTTGATGGGAGAACCCCCAATGAGCAGTTCTTC. Based on the CDR3 plus reference TRBV5-1 and TRBJ2-1, the full variable domain is KAGVTQTPRYLIKTRGQQVTLSCSPISGHRSVSWYQQTPGQGLQFLFEYFSETQRNKGNFPGRFSGRQFSNSRSEMNVSTLELGDSALYLCASSLDGRTPNEQFFGPGTRLTVL.

This clone is labeled as medium-sized. The chain carries TRBV6-1 and TRBJ1-5; 8 positions agree with TRBD1. The germline gives CDR1 MNHNS, CDR2 SASEGT. Trimming removed 6 bases from V and 2 bases from J; junction bases left unmatched: 0. The CDR3 is made up of 13 amino acids. For the CDR3, the DNA is TGTGCCAGCAGACAGGGGGGCAATCAGCCCCAGCATTTT. Encoded protein: CASRQGGNQPQHF.

There are a few counts of this clone. V is TRBV19 and J is TRBJ1-1, with D unresolved. Per the germline V gene, CDR1 is LNHDA and CDR2 is SQIVND (reference sequence). This CDR3 has 13 residues. Trimming removed 8 bases from V and 5 bases from J, with 15 bases in between. For the CDR3, the DNA is TGTGCCAGTGCGACAAGCCTGGAGACTGAAGCTTTCTTT. This sequence encodes CASATSLETEAFF.

This chain connects TRBV19 to TRBJ2-1; either TRBD1 or TRBD2 may supply D (7 bases each). CDR3 length equals 15 residues. Germline lookup yields CDR1 LNHDA and CDR2 SQIVND (reference sequence). V was clipped by 3 bases and J by 5 bases, with 14 bases between them. CDR3 in amino acids: CASSIRQGGNNEQFF. The CDR3 DNA reads TGTGCCAGTAGTATCAGACAGGGAGGGAACAATGAGCAGTTCTTC.

This clone was recorded a few times. This chain uses TRBV19 with TRBJ1-1; weak D call: TRBD1 (5 bases). CDR3 length: 14 amino acids. Germline CDR1 and CDR2: LNHDA and SQIVND (reference sequence). V was trimmed by 6 bases and J by 4 bases, leaving 15 bases between them. CDR3 nucleotides: TGTGCCAGTAGGGGTCAGGGAATGGGCACTGAAGCTTTCTTT. This gives the protein CASRGQGMGTEAFF.

By its share, this clone is medium-sized. The chain carries TRBV2 and TRBJ2-7; 8 bases are a match to TRBD2. Germline V gives CDR1 SNHLY, CDR2 FYNNEI. J gave up 3 bases and V 3 bases, and 7 bases lay outside the gene matches. This CDR3 contains 15 residues. The CDR3 DNA reads as TGTGCCAGCAGTGAGTCTATAGCGGGGAGCTACGAGCAGTACTTC. Translating it yields CASSESIAGSYEQYF.

This chain uses TRBV30 with TRBJ2-1; 8 nucleotides line up with TRBD2. V shed 5 bases, J shed 8 bases, and the junction held 11 bases outside the gene matches. This CDR3 region has 14 residues. In germline, CDR1 is GTSNPN, CDR2 SVGIG (reference sequence). The CDR3 nucleotides are TGTGCCTGGGGGGAAGCGGGAGTGCTGGATGAGCAGTTCTTC. Translation gives CAWGEAGVLDEQFF.

The chain couples TRBV19 to TRBJ2-4, with D tentatively TRBD2 (5 bases). CDR1 is LNHDA, CDR2 SQIVND, per germline (reference sequence). V gave up 7 bases and J gave up 0 bases, with 19 bases separating them. The CDR3 spans 17 residues. CDR3 DNA: TGTGCCAGTACCCCAGAGGCGGGCAGGCTAGCCAAAAACATTCAGTACTTC. Protein product: CASTPEAGRLAKNIQYF.

By share of the sample, this clone is medium-sized. The rearrangement links TRBV5-4 to TRBJ2-7; 11 bases are a match to TRBD2. The V segment lost 4 bases and the J segment 3 bases; nucleotides outside the gene matches: 9. In germline, CDR1 is SGHNT, CDR2 YYREEE (reference sequence). The CDR3 spans 16 residues. In nucleotides, the CDR3 is TGTGCCAGCAGCGTGGGCGGACTAGCGGGCAACTACGAGCAGTACTTC. It translates to CASSVGGLAGNYEQYF.

This clone is medium-sized by share. The chain couples TRBV14 to TRBJ1-6; no clear D gene. The CDR3 extends over 15 amino acids. Deletions cut 2 bases from V and 7 bases from J, with 12 bases between. Germline lookup yields CDR1 SGHDN and CDR2 FVKESK. DNA of the CDR3: TGTGCCAGCAGCCAAAGACGGGTCCCCAATTCACCCCTCCACTTT. Its protein product is CASSQRRVPNSPLHF.

This chain joins TRBV7-2 and TRBJ1-5, with D perhaps matching TRBD1 (5 bases). V was clipped by 5 bases and J by 5 bases, with 19 bases between them. Germline values: CDR1 SGHTA, CDR2 FQGNSA. The CDR3 length is 16 residues. For the CDR3, the DNA is TGTGCCAGCAGCCTTAGCCGTAATGGGGGGGATCAGCCCCAGCATTTT. Translation gives CASSLSRNGGDQPQHF. The full variable domain, its missing parts supplied by reference TRBV7-2 and TRBJ1-5, is GAGVSQSPSNKVTEKGKDVELRCDPISGHTALYWYRQSLGQGLEFLIYFQGNSAPDKSGLPSDRFSAERTGGSVSTLTIQRTQQEDSAVYLCASSLSRNGGDQPQHFGDGTRLSIL.

This clone is classed as medium-sized. The rearrangement links TRBV28 to TRBJ1-3; perhaps TRBD1 as D (5 bases). Germline CDR1 MDHEN, CDR2 SYDVKM. The CDR3 loop spans 16 amino acids. V lost 2 bases, J lost 1 base, and 12 bases lay in between. CDR3 amino acids: CASSLKGRLSGNTIYF. The DNA for the CDR3 is TGTGCCAGCAGTTTAAAGGGGCGCCTTTCTGGAAACACCATATATTTT.